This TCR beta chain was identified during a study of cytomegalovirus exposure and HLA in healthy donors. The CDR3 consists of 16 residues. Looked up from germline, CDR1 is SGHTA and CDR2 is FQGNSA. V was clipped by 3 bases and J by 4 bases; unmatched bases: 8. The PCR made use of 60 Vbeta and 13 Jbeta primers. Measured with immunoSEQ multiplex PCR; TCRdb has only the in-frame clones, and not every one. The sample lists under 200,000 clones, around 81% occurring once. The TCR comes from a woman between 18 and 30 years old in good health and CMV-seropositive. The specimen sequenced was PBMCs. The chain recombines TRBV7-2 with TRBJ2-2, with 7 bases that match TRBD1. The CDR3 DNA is TGTGCCAGCAGCTTCAGGGGGTCAGGCCGCACCGGGGAGCTGTTTTTT. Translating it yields CASSFRGSGRTGELFF.